The 24 T cell receptor beta chains below come from one sample, sequenced in a study of cytomegalovirus exposure and HLA in healthy donors. In the PCR, 60 Vbeta and 13 Jbeta primers were used. This table comes from immunoSEQ multiplex PCR, and its TCRdb copy is limited to in-frame clones, with some not included. This table holds roughly 80,000 clones, roughly 80% found once. The sequenced material came from PBMCs. These receptors originate from a woman in her forties or fifties in good health and CMV-seropositive.

J is TRBJ2-1 and V is TRBV7-2; D is unclear. CDR3 size: 13 residues. Germline lookup yields CDR1 SGHTA and CDR2 FQGNSA. V was cut by 3 bases and J by 8 bases, with 11 bases left in between. The CDR3 here is CASSFYNTYEQFF. Written as DNA, the CDR3 is TGTGCCAGCAGCTTTTATAACACCTATGAGCAGTTCTTC.

The gene calls are TRBV5-4 and TRBJ2-5, with TRBD1 matching over 8 bases. Per germline, CDR1 SGHNT and CDR2 YYREEE (reference sequence). The CDR3 runs 15 residues. V lost 0 bases to trimming and J lost 0 bases; unmatched junction nucleotides: 1. The CDR3 loop is CASSLDRGYQETQYF. In nucleotides, the CDR3 is TGTGCCAGCAGCTTGGACAGGGGGTACCAAGAGACCCAGTACTTC.

The gene calls are TRBV5-1 and TRBJ1-2; D not resolved. The germline V and J ends were trimmed by 4 bases and 10 bases, with 17 bases remaining between them. Germline values: CDR1 SGHRS, CDR2 YFSETQ. CDR3 length: 13 residues. CDR3 residues: CASSPTGAGFYTF. CDR3 DNA: TGCGCCAGCAGCCCAACCGGTGCGGGCTTCTACACCTTC. The entire variable domain, with the rest obtained from reference TRBV5-1 and TRBJ1-2, is as follows: KAGVTQTPRYLIKTRGQQVTLSCSPISGHRSVSWYQQTPGQGLQFLFEYFSETQRNKGNFPGRFSGRQFSNSRSEMNVSTLELGDSALYLCASSPTGAGFYTFGSGTRLTVV.

This clone was recorded a few times. This chain uses TRBV6-1 with TRBJ2-7; D is ambiguous. Germline V lookup: CDR1 MNHNS, CDR2 SASEGT. V was pared by 4 bases and J by 7 bases, with 8 bases between. The CDR3 sequence is 11 residues long. The CDR3 reads CASSGDTEQYF. The CDR3 bases are TGTGCCAGCAGTGGAGACACGGAGCAGTACTTC.

This chain links TRBV18 with TRBJ1-3, with D possibly matching TRBD1 (5 bases). The CDR3 length is 13 residues. V was trimmed by 0 bases and J by 6 bases, leaving 6 bases between them. CDR1 and CDR2 from the germline V gene are KGHSH and LQKENI. CDR3 loop: CASSPPGENTIYF. The CDR3 DNA reads TGTGCCAGCTCACCACCAGGGGAAAACACCATATATTTT.

Turning to this clone: Other nucleotide sequences from this sample produce the same CDR3. The genes are TRBV20-1 and TRBJ1-1; 7 bases map to TRBD1. Germline V gives CDR1 DFQATT, CDR2 SNEGSKA (reference sequence). Unmatched junction bases numbered 2, after V lost 6 bases and J lost 7 bases. This CDR3 comprises 10 residues. The CDR3 loop reads CSANRGEAFF. The CDR3 DNA is TGCAGTGCCAACAGGGGTGAAGCTTTCTTT.

This rearrangement joins TRBV28 to TRBJ1-3, with TRBD1 identical over 10 bases. The CDR3 spans 16 residues. The V gene end was trimmed by 3 bases and the J gene end by 4 bases; junction bases not matched to a gene: 6. Germline assignment: CDR1 MDHEN and CDR2 SYDVKM. The CDR3 DNA is TGTGCCAGCAGTTTGAGGACAGGGGGAATCGGAAACACCATATATTTT. Its protein is CASSLRTGGIGNTIYF.

V is TRBV5-4 and J is TRBJ1-1; D may be TRBD1 (5 bases). The CDR3 runs to 18 residues. V dropped 0 bases and J dropped 1 base, with 19 bases sitting between them. Looked up from germline, CDR1 is SGHNT and CDR2 is YYREEE (reference sequence). In nucleotides, the CDR3 is TGTGCCAGCAGCTTGGGGGGCCGTGCAAGTGTGGCGAACACTGAAGCTTTCTTT. Amino acid sequence: CASSLGGRASVANTEAFF.

The chain employs TRBV4-1 and TRBJ1-2; D might be TRBD1 (5 bases). Germline CDR1 and CDR2: MGHRA and YSYEKL. CDR3 length: 17 amino acids. Trimming cost V 0 bases and J 0 bases, with 14 bases left between them. CDR3 coding DNA: TGCGCCAGCAGCCAAGAAAGGTTAAGGGGCGCTAACTATGGCTACACCTTC. It yields the protein CASSQERLRGANYGYTF.

The chain couples TRBV4-2 to TRBJ1-1; TRBD1 matches at 7 bases. The junction had 13 bases not matched to a gene; V was cut back by 5 bases and J by 4 bases. The CDR3 is 16 residues long. Germline CDR1 is LGHNA and CDR2 is YNFKEQ. The CDR3 nucleotides read TGTGCCAGCAGCAAAGGTAGCAGGGGGAAGTCCACTGAAGCTTTCTTT. Translating it yields CASSKGSRGKSTEAFF.

This clone appeared a few times. The chain has TRBV15 and TRBJ1-5; D perhaps matches TRBD1 (5 bases). The CDR3 totals 13 residues. Trimming stripped 0 bases from V and 9 bases from J, with 9 bases between. Germline loops: CDR1 LNHNV, CDR2 YYDKDF (reference sequence). The CDR3 is CATSRDRVWPQHF. The DNA for the CDR3 is TGTGCCACCAGCAGAGACAGGGTCTGGCCCCAGCATTTT.

The gene calls are TRBV6-1 and TRBJ1-3, with 7 bases lining up with TRBD1. The V gene end was trimmed by 4 bases and the J gene end by 0 bases; junction bases not matched to a gene: 6. The CDR3 has 16 amino acids. Germline V gives CDR1 MNHNS, CDR2 SASEGT. The chain's CDR3 is CASSATGPDSGNTIYF. The CDR3 DNA follows: TGTGCCAGCAGTGCGACAGGGCCGGACTCTGGAAACACCATATATTTT.

The chain joins TRBV14 to TRBJ2-1; tentatively, D is TRBD2 (6 bases). Germline V CDR1 and CDR2: SGHDN, FVKESK. V lost 1 base, J lost 5 bases, and 9 bases lay in between. The CDR3 totals 14 residues. CDR3 sequence reads: CASSQGLGNNEQFF. The CDR3 DNA sequence: TGTGCCAGCAGCCAAGGACTAGGCAACAATGAGCAGTTCTTC.

V usage is TRBV27 and J usage is TRBJ2-7; D is ambiguous. Germline V gene sequence: CDR1 MNHEY, CDR2 SMNVEV (reference sequence). With 6 bases removed from V and 0 bases from J, the gap between germline ends came to 12 bases. The CDR3 length is 14 residues. CDR3 amino acids: CASSLAESSYEQYF. CDR3 coding DNA: TGTGCCAGCAGCCTTGCGGAGAGCTCCTACGAGCAGTACTTC.

The rearrangement uses TRBV7-2 and TRBJ2-5; D is uncertain. The V end lost 2 bases, the J end lost 1 base, and 8 bases lay between the germline ends. Germline CDR1 SGHTA, CDR2 FQGNSA. The length of the CDR3 is 14 residues. CDR3 sequence reads: CASSLSEIQETQYF. DNA of the CDR3: TGTGCCAGCAGCTTATCGGAGATCCAAGAGACCCAGTACTTC.

The chain links TRBV28 to TRBJ1-5, with D possibly matching TRBD1 (5 bases). CDR3 size: 16 residues. Deletions cut 0 bases from V and 6 bases from J, with 15 bases between. Germline-derived CDR1 and CDR2 are MDHEN and SYDVKM. The CDR3 DNA reads TGTGCCAGCAGTTTATGGACGGGGGGGGTGGTTCAGCCCCAGCATTTT. Translating it yields CASSLWTGGVVQPQHF.

The chain employs TRBV4-2 and TRBJ2-1, with TRBD2 matching over 7 bases. The CDR3 length is 16 residues. CDR1 LGHNA and CDR2 YNFKEQ come from the germline V gene. V was clipped by 1 base and J by 3 bases; unmatched bases: 6. The CDR3 here is CASSQAGAGLYNEQFF. CDR3 coding DNA: TGTGCCAGCAGCCAAGCGGGAGCGGGACTCTACAATGAGCAGTTCTTC.

The chain employs TRBV27 and TRBJ1-5; perhaps TRBD1 as D (6 bases). Trimming took off 3 bases at V and 6 bases at J, with 12 bases between the two ends. CDR3 length: 14 amino acids. Germline V gene lookup returns CDR1 MNHEY and CDR2 SMNVEV (reference sequence). The CDR3, as DNA: TGTGCCAGCAGTTTGGGGGGGGCAGGTCAGCCCCAGCATTTT. Protein product: CASSLGGAGQPQHF.

The rearrangement links TRBV7-9 to TRBJ1-1; D is ambiguous. Germline V gene sequence: CDR1 SEHNR, CDR2 FQNEAQ (reference sequence). The CDR3 is made up of 17 amino acids. V was pared by 2 bases and J by 0 bases, with 16 bases between. The CDR3: CASSLIGPVGMNTEAFF. The DNA of the CDR3 is TGTGCCAGCAGCTTAATCGGCCCCGTCGGGATGAACACTGAAGCTTTCTTT.

This clone was seen only a few times. The V call is TRBV6-5, the J call TRBJ1-2; 7 nucleotides match TRBD1. Germline V gives CDR1 MNHEY, CDR2 SVGAGI. V gave up 5 bases and J gave up 0 bases; unmatched junction bases: 6. CDR3 length: 15 residues. For the CDR3, the DNA is TGTGCCAGCAGTAGTCCGGGACAGACTAACTATGGCTACACCTTC. Its translation: CASSSPGQTNYGYTF.

The chain has TRBV28 and TRBJ2-3; TRBD2 matches 7 bases. The CDR3 totals 14 residues. The junction had 12 bases not matched to a gene; V was cut back by 4 bases and J by 11 bases. CDR1 MDHEN and CDR2 SYDVKM come from the germline V gene. CDR3 sequence (DNA): TGTGCCAGCAGTTCCATAGCCTCGACTAGCAGGCAGTATTTT. It translates to CASSSIASTSRQYF.

The chain has TRBV27 and TRBJ2-3; D remains ambiguous. From germline, CDR1 is MNHEY and CDR2 SMNVEV (reference sequence). V was trimmed by 6 bases and J by 0 bases, leaving 7 bases between them. This CDR3 region has 13 residues. The CDR3 sequence: CASSLLSTDTQYF. As DNA, the CDR3 is TGTGCCAGCAGCCTCCTTAGCACAGATACGCAGTATTTT.

The chain couples TRBV25-1 to TRBJ2-1; 7 bases map to TRBD2. The CDR3 sequence is 18 residues long. Germline lookup yields CDR1 MGHDK and CDR2 SYGVNS. V was clipped by 4 bases and J by 4 bases; unmatched bases: 16. CDR3 coding DNA: TGTGCCAGCAGTGGGGGCCTAGGCGGCGGGAGCAGATACAATGAGCAGTTCTTC. It specifies CASSGGLGGGSRYNEQFF. The complete variable domain, with remaining parts taken from reference TRBV25-1 and TRBJ2-1, reads EADIYQTPRYLVIGTGKKITLECSQTMGHDKMYWYQQDPGMELHLIHYSYGVNSTEKGDLSSESTVSRIRTEHFPLTLESARPSHTSQYLCASSGGLGGGSRYNEQFFGPGTRLTVL.

This clone has a single count. J is TRBJ2-3 and V is TRBV7-9; 8 bases line up with TRBD2. This CDR3 spans 15 amino acids. Germline V gives CDR1 SEHNR, CDR2 FQNEAQ (reference sequence). Trimming cost V 4 bases and J 0 bases; bases outside gene matches: 3. The CDR3 loop reads CASSYTSGSTDTQYF. CDR3 DNA: TGTGCCAGCAGCTATACTAGCGGAAGCACAGATACGCAGTATTTT.